These 21 T cell receptor beta chains originate from one sample sequenced in a study of control samples from healthy donors and cancer patients. Assay used: immunoSEQ multiplex PCR; TCRdb lists only in-frame clones, some missing. The table lists 100,000 to 150,000 clones, 85% to 95% of them singletons. The sequenced sample consisted of PBMCs. Receptor source: a man aged 80 or over with head and neck cancer.

The chain has TRBV9 and TRBJ2-1, with 13 positions matching TRBD2. The V gene end was trimmed by 4 bases and the J gene end by 7 bases; junction bases not matched to a gene: 8. CDR3 length: 16 residues. Germline V gives CDR1 SGDLS, CDR2 YYNGEE. In DNA, the CDR3 is TGTGCCAGCAGCCCCCAGGGACTAGCGGGGCCGAATGAGCAGTTCTTC. This sequence encodes CASSPQGLAGPNEQFF.

This rearrangement joins TRBV6-2 or TRBV6-3 to TRBJ1-3; no clear D gene. The CDR3 runs to 13 residues. Germline CDR1 and CDR2: MNHEY and SVGEGT. Trimming cost V 6 bases and J 0 bases, with 6 bases left between them. The CDR3 loop is CASRYSSGNTIYF. The CDR3 nucleotides read TGTGCCAGCAGGTACAGCTCTGGAAACACCATATATTTT.

The chain has TRBV6-5 and TRBJ2-5, with 7 bases lining up with TRBD1. V lost 1 base, J lost 3 bases, and 8 bases stayed unmatched. The CDR3 is 16 amino acids. CDR1 MNHEY and CDR2 SVGAGI come from the germline V gene. The CDR3 reads CASSYYGTVTKETQYF. CDR3 coding DNA: TGTGCCAGCAGTTACTATGGGACAGTCACTAAAGAGACCCAGTACTTC.

This chain links TRBV19 with TRBJ1-2, with D perhaps matching TRBD1 (6 bases). This CDR3 comprises 14 residues. CDR1 is LNHDA, CDR2 SQIVND, per germline (reference sequence). Trimming stripped 7 bases from V and 7 bases from J, with 19 bases between. The CDR3, as DNA: TGTGCCAGTATTGGGAGACAGGCGGTTGGTGGCTACACCTTC. Translation: CASIGRQAVGGYTF.

As for this clone: One junction end does not reproduce the germline sequence, and a read error may be involved. The chain uses TRBV27 and TRBJ1-1; the D gene is possibly TRBD1 (5 bases). The V gene's germline CDR1 is MNHEY and CDR2 SMNVEV (reference sequence). This CDR3 is 9 amino acids long. The DNA of the CDR3 is TGTGCCAGCAGCCTAAGTAGGGGCTTT. Translation: CASSLSRGF.

The chain links TRBV7-9 to TRBJ1-4; 8 bases align to TRBD1. This CDR3 is built from 15 residues. Germline CDR1 SEHNR, CDR2 FQNEAQ (reference sequence). Losses at the gene ends were 2 bases for V and 7 bases for J; bases not matched to a gene: 6. The CDR3 spells CASSLFQGAGEKLFF. As DNA, the CDR3 is TGTGCCAGCAGCTTATTCCAGGGGGCGGGTGAAAAACTGTTTTTT.

The CDR3 sequence: CASSMFNRGPEAFF. The CDR3 region has the DNA TGTGCCAGTAGTATGTTCAATAGGGGACCTGAAGCTTTCTTT. The chain has TRBV19 and TRBJ1-1; the D gene is possibly TRBD1 (5 bases). The V end lost 3 bases, the J end lost 6 bases, and 14 bases lay between the germline ends. CDR3 size: 14 residues. The germline V gene has CDR1 LNHDA and CDR2 SQIVND (reference sequence).

The chain combines TRBV12-2 with TRBJ1-4; TRBD1 is taken as the D call from the table, unchecked against the DNA. TRBV12-2 is assigned pseudogene status. The CDR3 length is 16 residues. The CDR3 DNA follows: TGTGCAAGTCGCCTTAGAAACACAGGAGTTAATGAAAAACTGTTTTTT. Its protein is CASRLRNTGVNEKLFF.

V and J are TRBV4-1 and TRBJ1-3; D call uncertain. Germline V CDR1 and CDR2: MGHRA, YSYEKL. The V and J ends lost 0 bases and 3 bases respectively, with 6 bases between them. CDR3 length equals 14 residues. The CDR3 protein is CASSQDTSGNTIYF. In DNA, the CDR3 is TGCGCCAGCAGCCAAGACACTAGTGGAAACACCATATATTTT.

The genes are TRBV6-5 and TRBJ2-7; weak D call: TRBD1 (5 bases). CDR3 length: 15 residues. In germline, CDR1 is MNHEY, CDR2 SVGAGI. Trimming left V 5 bases short and J 0 bases short, with 14 bases between. The CDR3 reads CASSTPGRSSYEQYF. The DNA for the CDR3 is TGTGCCAGCAGTACTCCAGGGCGTAGCTCCTACGAGCAGTACTTC.

The chain carries TRBV6-5 and TRBJ2-7, with 11 positions matching TRBD2. Per the germline V gene, CDR1 is MNHEY and CDR2 is SVGAGI. Trimming removed 0 bases from V and 3 bases from J; junction bases left unmatched: 4. The CDR3 consists of 16 residues. CDR3 in DNA: TGTGCCAGCAGTTACTCTCTCCTAGCGGGAGGCTACGAGCAGTACTTC. Translation gives CASSYSLLAGGYEQYF.

This chain's CDR3 is CASSQQGRGLPGTEAFF. The DNA for the CDR3 is TGTGCCAGCAGCCAACAGGGTAGGGGGCTCCCGGGGACTGAAGCTTTCTTT. The rearrangement links TRBV7-2 to TRBJ1-1; 7 bases are a match to TRBD1. The trim removed 5 bases at V and 5 bases at J, leaving 17 bases unmatched. This CDR3 has 17 amino acids. From germline, CDR1 is SGHTA and CDR2 FQGNSA.

J is TRBJ1-5 and V is TRBV5-1; no firm D call. Germline values: CDR1 SGHRS, CDR2 YFSETQ. Trimming shortened V by 0 bases and J by 0 bases, and 7 bases separated the two germline ends. The CDR3 is 15 residues long. This CDR3 is CASSLEGISNQPQHF. In nucleotides, the CDR3 is TGCGCCAGCAGCTTGGAAGGGATTAGCAATCAGCCCCAGCATTTT.

The chain carries TRBV5-1 and TRBJ1-4; D not resolved. The ends were cut back, 3 bases at V and 8 bases at J, with 14 bases in the middle. The CDR3 has 14 residues. Germline loops: CDR1 SGHRS, CDR2 YFSETQ. CDR3 residues: CASSSGDFGEKLFF. CDR3 sequence (DNA): TGCGCCAGCAGCTCGGGAGATTTCGGAGAAAAACTGTTTTTT.

The chain recombines TRBV7-9 with TRBJ2-2; 10 bases are a match to TRBD2. V gave up 0 bases and J gave up 6 bases; unmatched junction bases: 7. This CDR3 contains 17 residues. The germline gives CDR1 SEHNR, CDR2 FQNEAQ (reference sequence). The CDR3 spells CASSLAPLGLAAGELFF. CDR3 nucleotide sequence: TGTGCCAGCAGCTTAGCTCCCCTAGGACTAGCGGCCGGGGAGCTGTTTTTT.

The chain links TRBV6-2 or TRBV6-3 to TRBJ2-5; no clear D. CDR3 length: 13 residues. Germline loops: CDR1 MNHEY, CDR2 SVGEGT. The V and J ends lost 5 bases and 0 bases respectively, with 7 bases between them. The CDR3 protein is CASSEWYQETQYF. The CDR3 DNA reads as TGTGCCAGCAGTGAGTGGTACCAAGAGACCCAGTACTTC.

This rearrangement joins TRBV5-1 to TRBJ1-2, with 9 bases fitting TRBD1. CDR1 is SGHRS, CDR2 YFSETQ, per germline. After removal of 0 bases from V and 8 bases from J, the junction contained 2 bases not matched to a gene. This CDR3 has 13 residues. Here the CDR3 reads CASSLETGGGYTF. CDR3 bases: TGCGCCAGCAGCTTGGAGACAGGGGGAGGCTACACCTTC.

The chain combines TRBV2 with TRBJ1-6; D perhaps matches TRBD1 (5 bases). This CDR3 spans 15 amino acids. The ends were cut back, 6 bases at V and 6 bases at J, with 15 bases in the middle. Germline values: CDR1 SNHLY, CDR2 FYNNEI. CDR3 residues: CASRMVGVLNSPLHF. The CDR3 coding sequence is TGTGCCAGCAGAATGGTAGGGGTTCTTAATTCACCCCTCCACTTT. The full variable domain, its missing parts supplied by reference TRBV2 and TRBJ1-6, is EPEVTQTPSHQVTQMGQEVILRCVPISNHLYFYWYRQILGQKVEFLVSFYNNEISEKSEIFDDQFSVERPDGSNFTLKIRSTKLEDSAMYFCASRMVGVLNSPLHFGNGTRLTVT.

V and J are TRBV10-3 and TRBJ2-1, with D possibly being TRBD1 (5 bases). The CDR3 loop spans 14 amino acids. V lost 7 bases and J 7 bases, leaving 17 bases between the germline ends. CDR1 is ENHRY and CDR2 is SYGVKD in the germline V gene. The DNA of the CDR3 is TGTGCCATCACCGACAGTCTCATGGGGAATGAGCAGTTCTTC. This encodes CAITDSLMGNEQFF.

This clone was detected once. The chain has TRBV6-1 and TRBJ2-2; the match to TRBD1 covers 10 bases. In germline, CDR1 is MNHNS, CDR2 SASEGT. CDR3 length equals 16 residues. V trimming: 4 bases; J trimming: 6 bases; junction bases outside the gene matches: 8. CDR3 region: CASSARQGAGSGELFF. The CDR3 nucleotides read TGTGCCAGCAGTGCCCGACAGGGGGCGGGCTCCGGGGAGCTGTTTTTT.

The genes are TRBV9 and TRBJ2-5; D gene unclear. The CDR3 has 13 residues. Trimming took 0 bases from V and 5 from J, leaving 8 bases between them. Germline CDR1 and CDR2: SGDLS and YYNGEE. CDR3 in DNA: TGTGCCAGCAGCGTAGGGGCAAGGGAGACCCAGTACTTC. This translates into CASSVGARETQYF.